Sequencing of this T cell receptor (beta chain) was carried out in a study of T cell changes during pregnancy in multiple sclerosis. V lost 5 bases to trimming and J lost 4 bases; unmatched junction nucleotides: 11. The CDR3 is 16 residues long. Germline V lookup: CDR1 LGHNA, CDR2 YNFKEQ. Sequencing used immunoSEQ multiplex PCR; TCRdb keeps in-frame clones, though not all of them. Among about 100,000 clones, just over 90% were seen once, and the ten largest hold around 1.2%. The sequencing used peripheral blood, collected in the second trimester of pregnancy. The receptor was isolated from a female donor with multiple sclerosis, enrolled in a pregnancy study. This chain links TRBV4-2 with TRBJ1-5; 7 positions match TRBD1. CDR3 sequence reads: CASSDPPGTVNQPQHF. The DNA of the CDR3 is TGTGCCAGCAGCGACCCCCCCGGGACAGTAAATCAGCCCCAGCATTTT.